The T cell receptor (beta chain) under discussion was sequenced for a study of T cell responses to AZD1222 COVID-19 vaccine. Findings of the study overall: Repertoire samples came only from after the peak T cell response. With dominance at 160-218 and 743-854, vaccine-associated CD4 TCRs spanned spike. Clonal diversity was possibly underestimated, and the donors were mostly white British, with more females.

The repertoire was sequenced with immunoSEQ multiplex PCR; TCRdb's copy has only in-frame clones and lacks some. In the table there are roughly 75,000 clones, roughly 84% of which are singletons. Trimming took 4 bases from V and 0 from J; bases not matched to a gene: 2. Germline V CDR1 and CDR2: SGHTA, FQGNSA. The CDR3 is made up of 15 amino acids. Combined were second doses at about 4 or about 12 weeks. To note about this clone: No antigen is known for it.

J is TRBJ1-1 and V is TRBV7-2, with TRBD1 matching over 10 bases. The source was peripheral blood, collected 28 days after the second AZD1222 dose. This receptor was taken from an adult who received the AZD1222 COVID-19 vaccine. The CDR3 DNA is TGTGCCAGCAGCTCCGGACAGGGGGTGAACACTGAAGCTTTCTTT. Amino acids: CASSSGQGVNTEAFF.